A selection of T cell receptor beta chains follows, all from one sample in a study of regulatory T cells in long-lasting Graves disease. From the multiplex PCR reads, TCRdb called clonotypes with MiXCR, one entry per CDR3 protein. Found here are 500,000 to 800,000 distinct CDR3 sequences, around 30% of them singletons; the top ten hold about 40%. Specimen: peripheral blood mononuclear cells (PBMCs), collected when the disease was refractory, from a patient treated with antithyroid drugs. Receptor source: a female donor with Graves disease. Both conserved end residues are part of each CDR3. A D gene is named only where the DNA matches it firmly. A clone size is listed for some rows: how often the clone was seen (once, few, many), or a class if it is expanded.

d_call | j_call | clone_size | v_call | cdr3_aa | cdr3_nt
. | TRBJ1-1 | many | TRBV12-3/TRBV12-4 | CASSPTRNTEAFF | TGTGCCAGCAGCCCCACTAGGAACACTGAAGCTTTCTTT
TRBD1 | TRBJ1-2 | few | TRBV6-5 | CASSYAGRGNVGYTF | TGTGCCAGCAGTTACGCCGGCAGGGGGAATGTAGGCTACACCTTC
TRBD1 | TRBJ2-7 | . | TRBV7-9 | CASSSETGAIYEQYF | TGTGCCAGCAGCTCAGAAACAGGGGCCATCTACGAGCAGTACTTC
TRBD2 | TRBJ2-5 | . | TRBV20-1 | CSASKAGVETQYF | TGCAGTGCTAGCAAAGCGGGAGTTGAGACCCAGTACTTC
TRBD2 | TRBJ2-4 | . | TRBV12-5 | CASGLYPFRLAGVKLEKNIQYF | TGTGCTAGTGGTTTGTACCCGTTCCGACTAGCGGGAGTAAAGCTCGAGAAAAACATTCAGTACTTC
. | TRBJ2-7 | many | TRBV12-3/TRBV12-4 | CASSLARTVYEQYF | TGTGCCAGCAGCTTAGCCCGGACAGTATACGAGCAGTACTTC
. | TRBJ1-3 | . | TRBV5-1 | CASSLWSSGNTIYF | TGCGCCAGCAGCTTGTGGAGCTCTGGAAACACCATATATTTT
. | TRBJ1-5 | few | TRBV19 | CASSYSGPHLNQPQHF | TGTGCCAGTAGTTACTCAGGACCTCACCTCAATCAGCCCCAGCATTTT
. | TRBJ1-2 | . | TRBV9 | CASSVQAHGRYGYTF | TGTGCCAGCAGCGTACAGGCCCACGGACGCTATGGCTACACCTTC
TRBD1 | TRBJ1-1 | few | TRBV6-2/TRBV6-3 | CASSYTQGAEAFF | TGTGCCAGCAGTTACACACAGGGGGCTGAAGCTTTCTTT
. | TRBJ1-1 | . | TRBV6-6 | CASSYSKMNTEAFF | TGTGCCAGCAGTTACTCAAAGATGAACACTGAAGCTTTCTTT
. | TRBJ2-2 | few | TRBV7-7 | CASSPTVLDTGELFF | TGTGCCAGCAGCCCCACAGTGTTGGACACCGGGGAGCTGTTTTTT
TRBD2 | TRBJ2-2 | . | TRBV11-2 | CASSPTSGRYTGELFF | TGTGCCAGCAGCCCCACTAGCGGGAGGTACACCGGGGAGCTGTTTTTT
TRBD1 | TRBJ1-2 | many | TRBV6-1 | CASRIQGRYDYGYTF | TGTGCCAGCAGGATACAGGGGAGATATGACTATGGCTACACCTTC
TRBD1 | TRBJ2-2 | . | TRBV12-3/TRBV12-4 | CASNSTGGGAGELFF | TGTGCCAGCAATTCTACAGGGGGCGGTGCCGGGGAGCTGTTTTTT
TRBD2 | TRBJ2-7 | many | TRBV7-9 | CASSLAVGTSGSSYEQYF | TGTGCCAGCAGCTTAGCGGTCGGGACTAGCGGGAGCTCCTACGAGCAGTACTTC
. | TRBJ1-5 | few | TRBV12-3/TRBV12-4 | CASSQPQGGSFNQPQHF | TGTGCCAGCAGTCAGCCACAGGGTGGGTCTTTCAATCAGCCCCAGCATTTT
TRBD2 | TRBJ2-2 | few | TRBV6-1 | CASSEALLLAGGSGELFF | TGTGCCAGCAGTGAAGCGCTTCTACTAGCGGGAGGGTCCGGGGAGCTGTTTTTT
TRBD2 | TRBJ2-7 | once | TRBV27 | CASSQGTSGTPYEQYF | TGTGCCAGCAGCCAGGGGACTAGCGGGACCCCCTACGAGCAGTACTTC
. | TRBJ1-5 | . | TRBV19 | CASSPGQTSRQPQHF | TGTGCCAGCAGTCCGGGACAAACTTCTCGGCAGCCCCAGCATTTT
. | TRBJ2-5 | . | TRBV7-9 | CASSPIWGRGQETQYF | TGTGCCAGCAGCCCCATTTGGGGGCGGGGACAAGAGACCCAGTACTTC
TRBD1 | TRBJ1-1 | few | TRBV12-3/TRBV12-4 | CASSRAGTDTEAFF | TGTGCCAGCAGTCGAGCTGGGACAGACACTGAAGCTTTCTTT
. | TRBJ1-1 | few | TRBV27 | CASTPGLNTEAFF | TGTGCCAGCACCCCAGGGCTTAACACTGAAGCTTTCTTT
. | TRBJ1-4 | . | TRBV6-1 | CASSGGAAEKLFF | TGTGCCAGCAGTGGGGGCGCCGCTGAAAAACTGTTTTTT
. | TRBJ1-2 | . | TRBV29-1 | CSVQGEVYGYTF | TGCAGCGTACAGGGTGAGGTTTATGGCTACACCTTC
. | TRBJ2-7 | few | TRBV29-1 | CSVTGGGSYEQYF | TGCAGCGTCACAGGGGGGGGCTCCTACGAGCAGTACTTC
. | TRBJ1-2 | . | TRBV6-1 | CASSELTGEGGYTF | TGTGCCAGCAGTGAACTGACAGGCGAGGGAGGCTACACCTTC
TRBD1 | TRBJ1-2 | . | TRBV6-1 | CASRTIRDSLHYGYTF | TGTGCCAGCAGAACGATTCGGGACAGTTTACACTATGGCTACACCTTC
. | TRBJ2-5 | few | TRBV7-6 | CASSQYGDRETQYF | TGTGCCAGCAGCCAATACGGAGATCGAGAGACCCAGTACTTC
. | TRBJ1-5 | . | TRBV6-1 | CAASKAGRRNQPQHF | TGTGCCGCCTCAAAAGCGGGGAGGCGGAATCAGCCCCAGCATTTT
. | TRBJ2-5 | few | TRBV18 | CASSPPPAQETQYF | TGTGCCAGCTCACCCCCCCCCGCCCAAGAGACCCAGTACTTC
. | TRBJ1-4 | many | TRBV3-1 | CASSLRTASNEKLFF | TGTGCCAGCAGCCTCCGGACTGCCTCTAATGAAAAACTGTTTTTT
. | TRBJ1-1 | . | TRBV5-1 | CASSLRPAVTEAFF | TGCGCCAGCAGCCTCCGTCCGGCGGTCACTGAAGCTTTCTTT
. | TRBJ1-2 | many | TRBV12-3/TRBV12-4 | CASTQTGSGYTF | TGTGCCAGCACCCAGACAGGCTCTGGCTACACCTTC
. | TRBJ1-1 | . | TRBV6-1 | CASSKMTRNTEAFF | TGTGCCAGCAGTAAAATGACACGTAACACTGAAGCTTTCTTT
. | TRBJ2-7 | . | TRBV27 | CASSPTLGGVGASYEQYF | TGTGCCAGCAGTCCCACCTTGGGCGGGGTTGGCGCCTCCTACGAGCAGTACTTC
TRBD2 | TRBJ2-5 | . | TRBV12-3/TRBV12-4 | CASSSGTSGSETQYF | TGTGCCAGCAGTTCGGGGACTAGCGGGAGTGAGACCCAGTACTTC
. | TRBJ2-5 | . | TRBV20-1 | CSARGQIQETQYF | TGCAGTGCTAGAGGCCAGATCCAAGAGACCCAGTACTTC
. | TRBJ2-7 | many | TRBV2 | CASSADRLRYEQYF | TGTGCCAGCAGCGCTGACAGGCTCCGCTACGAGCAGTACTTC
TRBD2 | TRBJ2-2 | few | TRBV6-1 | CASSPLAGGPGRTGELFF | TGTGCCAGCAGTCCCCTAGCGGGAGGCCCGGGCAGGACCGGGGAGCTGTTTTTT
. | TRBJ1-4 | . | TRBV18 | CASSPRQVTNEKLFF | TGTGCCAGCTCACCAAGACAGGTGACTAATGAAAAACTGTTTTTT
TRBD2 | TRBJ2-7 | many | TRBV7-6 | CASSSPHTSGLYEQYF | TGTGCCAGCAGCTCGCCCCACACTAGCGGTCTCTACGAGCAGTACTTC
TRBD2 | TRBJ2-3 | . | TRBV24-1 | CATPAGLADTDTQYF | TGTGCCACTCCCGCCGGACTAGCGGACACAGATACGCAGTATTTT
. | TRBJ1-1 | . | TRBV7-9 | CASSLVSQGGEAFF | TGTGCCAGCAGCTTAGTATCCCAGGGAGGTGAAGCTTTCTTT
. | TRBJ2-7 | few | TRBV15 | CATSRDFDRRSSYEQYF | TGTGCCACCAGCAGAGATTTCGACAGAAGGAGCTCCTACGAGCAGTACTTC
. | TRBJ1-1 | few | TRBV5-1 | CASSSYDRKMNTEAFF | TGCGCCAGCAGCTCCTACGACAGAAAAATGAACACTGAAGCTTTCTTT
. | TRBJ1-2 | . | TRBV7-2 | CASSDVDRFNYGYTF | TGTGCCAGCAGCGATGTGGACAGATTTAACTATGGCTACACCTTC
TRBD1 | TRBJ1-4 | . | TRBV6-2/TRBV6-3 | CASSYRGQQKLFF | TGTGCCAGCAGTTACAGGGGACAGCAAAAACTGTTTTTT
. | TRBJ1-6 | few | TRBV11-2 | CASSLRPGNSPLHF | TGTGCCAGCAGCTTAAGGCCGGGAAATTCACCCCTCCACTTT
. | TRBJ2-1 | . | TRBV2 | CASSESYPANEQFF | TGTGCCAGCAGTGAATCCTACCCCGCCAATGAGCAGTTCTTC
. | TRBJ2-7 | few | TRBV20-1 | CSAREPGQGYGAGATYEQYF | TGCAGTGCTAGAGAGCCAGGACAGGGGTATGGAGCGGGAGCTACCTACGAGCAGTACTTC
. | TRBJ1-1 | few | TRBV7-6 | CASSLASGITEAFF | TGTGCCAGCAGCTTAGCTTCAGGGATAACTGAAGCTTTCTTT
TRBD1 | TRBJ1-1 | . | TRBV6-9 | CASRYQTGITEAFF | TGTGCCAGCCGTTACCAGACAGGGATAACTGAAGCTTTCTTT
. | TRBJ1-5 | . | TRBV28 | CAGSLFGRVGNQPQHF | TGTGCCGGCAGTTTATTTGGCAGGGTCGGGAATCAGCCCCAGCATTTT
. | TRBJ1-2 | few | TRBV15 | CATVKGRTANYGYTF | TGTGCCACAGTTAAAGGCAGGACTGCTAACTATGGCTACACCTTC
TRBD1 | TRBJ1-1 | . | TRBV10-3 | CAISGPGTGKGNTEAFF | TGTGCCATCAGTGGCCCGGGGACAGGGAAGGGGAACACTGAAGCTTTCTTT
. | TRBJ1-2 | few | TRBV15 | CATSQGWDYGYTF | TGTGCCACCAGCCAGGGGTGGGACTATGGCTACACCTTC